These 2 T cell receptor beta chains came from one sample sequenced in a study of T cell repertoires in cytomegalovirus infection (dated by TCRdb to the late 2010s). The treatment or condition label here, explained by the study, means: in vitro stimulation with specific CMV peptide epitopes to enrich CMV-specific T cells. TCRdb lists the instrument as Illumina HiSeq 1500. TCRdb reworked the public reads: Q25 trimming with fastp, MiXCR clone assembly, productive beta chains retained. Every entry covers one CDR3 protein and lists the most common genes and DNA from its rows. Present in this sample are approximately 390,000 distinct CDR3 sequences, roughly 36% of which were seen just once. 13% of the sample belongs to the ten largest clones. The antigens of these receptors remain unknown. Sample: cultured PBMCs, taken from culture after CMV antigen stimulation. The receptors were gathered from a human donor in good health (CMV status not recorded). Some clones in this sample may be carry-over from other donors' samples.

The chain carries TRBV6-8 and TRBJ2-7, with 13 bases that match TRBD2. Losses at the gene ends were 4 bases for V and 4 bases for J; bases not matched to a gene: 10. This CDR3 contains 17 residues. CDR1 MNHGY and CDR2 SAAAGT come from the germline V gene. The CDR3 sequence: CASSWSRTSGSRYEQYF. The CDR3 bases are TGTGCCAGCAGTTGGAGTCGGACTAGCGGGAGTAGGTACGAGCAGTACTTC.

The chain combines TRBV7-8 with TRBJ2-7; D remains ambiguous. The V end lost 1 base, the J end lost 0 bases, and 4 bases lay between the germline ends. Germline CDR1 is SGHVS and CDR2 is FQNEAQ. The CDR3 runs 13 residues. CDR3 loop: CASSLEFSYEQYF. CDR3 nucleotides: TGTGCCAGCAGCTTAGAGTTCTCCTACGAGCAGTACTTC.